This entry describes one TCR beta chain. This entry comes from a study of blood T cell repertoires in COVID-19. The CDR3 spans 14 residues. V lost 6 bases and J lost 1, with 12 bases in between. CDR1 is LNHDA, CDR2 SQIVND, per germline (reference sequence). Recruitment covered roughly 24 US areas and drew participants whose ages spanned roughly 18 to 100 years. Only in-frame clones appear in the TCRdb table, and some are missing; sequencing was by immunoSEQ multiplex PCR. The sample gives a few hundred thousand clones, around four fifths of which show up once; about 5% is in the top ten. Material for sequencing was PBMCs or T cells enriched from blood (not recorded which). This clonotype originated in a woman aged 45-65 years who had recovered from COVID-19. V usage is TRBV19 and J usage is TRBJ1-1; D is ambiguous. This CDR3 reads CASRKGGGNTEAFF. CDR3 coding DNA: TGTGCCAGTAGGAAAGGAGGAGGGAACACTGAAGCTTTCTTT.